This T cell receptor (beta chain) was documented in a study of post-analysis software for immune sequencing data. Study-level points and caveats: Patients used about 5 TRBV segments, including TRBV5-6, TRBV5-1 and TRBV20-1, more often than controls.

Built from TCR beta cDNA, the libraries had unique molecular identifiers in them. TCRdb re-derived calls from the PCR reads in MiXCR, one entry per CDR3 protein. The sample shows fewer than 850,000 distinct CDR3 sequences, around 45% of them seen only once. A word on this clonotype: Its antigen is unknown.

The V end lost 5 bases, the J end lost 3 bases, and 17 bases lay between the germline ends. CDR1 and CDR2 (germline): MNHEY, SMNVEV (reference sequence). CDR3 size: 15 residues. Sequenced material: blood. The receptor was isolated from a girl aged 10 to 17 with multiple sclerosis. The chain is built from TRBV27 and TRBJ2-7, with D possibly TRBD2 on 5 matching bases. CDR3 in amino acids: CASSELSKRFYEQYF. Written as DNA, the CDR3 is TGTGCCAGCAGTGAGTTGAGCAAGCGGTTCTACGAGCAGTACTTC.